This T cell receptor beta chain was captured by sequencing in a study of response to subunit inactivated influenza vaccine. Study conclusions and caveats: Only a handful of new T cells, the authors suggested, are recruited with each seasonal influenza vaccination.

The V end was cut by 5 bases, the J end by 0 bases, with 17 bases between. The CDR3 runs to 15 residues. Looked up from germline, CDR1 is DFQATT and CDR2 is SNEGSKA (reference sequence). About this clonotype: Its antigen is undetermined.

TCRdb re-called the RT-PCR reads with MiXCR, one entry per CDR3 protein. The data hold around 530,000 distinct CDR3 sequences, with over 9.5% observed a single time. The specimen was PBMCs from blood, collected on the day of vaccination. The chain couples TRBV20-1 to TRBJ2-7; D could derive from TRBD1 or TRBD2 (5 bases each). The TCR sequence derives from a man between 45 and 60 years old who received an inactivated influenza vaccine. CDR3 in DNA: TGCAGTGCTCCTGGGACGGGGAGAAGCTCCTACGAGCAGTACTTC. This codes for CSAPGTGRSSYEQYF.